Each of the 14 T cell receptor beta chains below was sequenced from the same sample in a study of Ad26.COV2.S vaccination and SARS-CoV-2 variants. Specified treatment: around 19 received Ad26.COV2.S at low or high dose, single or two shots; 5 received placebo; per-sample allocation not given. At day 63 after the first vaccine or placebo injection, samples were drawn. Profiling relied on immunoSEQ multiplex PCR, and the TCRdb table lists in-frame clones only, not all of them. The data contain about 500,000 clones, 80% to 90% of them singletons. The sequences come from peripheral blood, collected in a trial of Ad26.COV2.S vaccine versus placebo. These receptors all come from a person aged 18-65 years who received the Ad26.COV2.S COVID-19 vaccine or a placebo.

The J gene is TRBJ1-1, the V gene TRBV16, with TRBD1 as a possible D gene (6 bases). The CDR3 has 16 amino acids. Germline assignment: CDR1 KGHSY and CDR2 FQNENV. Between the trimmed V and J ends, which lost 4 bases and 4 bases, there was a span of 19 bases. CDR3 residues: CASSRSPGGFSTEAFF. The CDR3 DNA reads TGTGCCAGCAGCCGATCCCCGGGGGGCTTCAGCACTGAAGCTTTCTTT.

A remark on this clone: The sample holds other DNA sequences that translate to the same CDR3. The chain employs TRBV12-3 or TRBV12-4 and TRBJ1-1, with D uncertain. This CDR3 spans 12 amino acids. The V and J ends lost 3 bases and 1 base respectively, with 3 bases between them. In DNA form, the CDR3 reads TGTGCCAGCAGTTTTCGGAACACTGAAGCTTTCTTT. Its protein product is CASSFRNTEAFF.

The V call is TRBV5-1, the J call TRBJ1-2, with 7 bases lining up with TRBD1. The germline CDR1 and CDR2 sequences are SGHRS and YFSETQ. Unmatched junction bases numbered 10, after V lost 0 bases and J lost 8 bases. This CDR3 has 15 residues. The CDR3 here is CASSLADRDSGGYTF. CDR3 in DNA: TGCGCCAGCAGCTTGGCCGACCGGGACAGTGGGGGCTACACCTTC.

V gene TRBV25-1 combines with J gene TRBJ2-7, with unresolved D. The germline gives CDR1 MGHDK, CDR2 SYGVNS. Trimming pared 0 bases from V and 8 bases from J, leaving 8 bases between. The CDR3 extends over 12 amino acids. The CDR3 region has the DNA TGTGCCAGCAGTGAATATATGAGCAAGCAGTACTTC. Translation gives CASSEYMSKQYF.

The rearrangement uses TRBV6-2 or TRBV6-3 and TRBJ2-5; D uncertain. The germline CDR1 and CDR2 sequences are MNHEY and SVGEGT. V lost 1 base and J lost 1, with 7 bases in between. This CDR3 has 14 amino acids. The CDR3 sequence: CASSYYSVQETQYF. The DNA for the CDR3 is TGTGCCAGCAGTTACTACTCGGTCCAAGAGACCCAGTACTTC.

This clone came up a few times. V gene TRBV29-1 combines with J gene TRBJ2-5; 8 nucleotides agree with TRBD2. Germline assignment: CDR1 SQVTM and CDR2 ANQGSEA. The V gene end was trimmed by 6 bases and the J gene end by 1 base; junction bases not matched to a gene: 4. The CDR3 extends over 13 amino acids. CDR3: CSVETSGQETQYF. The CDR3 coding sequence is TGCAGCGTGGAAACTAGCGGCCAAGAGACCCAGTACTTC.

This chain connects TRBV20-1 to TRBJ2-7; tentatively, D is TRBD1 (5 bases). CDR3 length: 16 residues. Trimming stripped 3 bases from V and 2 bases from J, with 20 bases between. Germline values: CDR1 DFQATT, CDR2 SNEGSKA (reference sequence). This CDR3 is CSASKGPPMPPYEQYF. In nucleotides, the CDR3 is TGCAGTGCTAGTAAGGGGCCGCCTATGCCCCCCTACGAGCAGTACTTC.

This chain links TRBV5-1 with TRBJ2-5; D perhaps matches TRBD1 (5 bases). The CDR3 extends over 15 amino acids. CDR1 and CDR2 (germline): SGHRS, YFSETQ. Trimming took 3 bases from V and 3 from J, leaving 15 bases between them. The chain's CDR3 is CASSSVPQGKETQYF. The CDR3 DNA reads as TGCGCCAGCAGCTCTGTGCCTCAGGGAAAAGAGACCCAGTACTTC.

The V call is TRBV11-3, the J call TRBJ2-2; TRBD1 is a possible D gene (5 bases). Germline CDR1 reads SGHNT; CDR2 reads YENEEA. The V end lost 3 bases, the J end lost 3 bases, and 11 bases lay between the germline ends. The CDR3 runs 15 residues. CDR3 protein: CASSLAGIHTGELFF. The DNA for the CDR3 is TGTGCCAGCAGCTTGGCAGGGATTCACACCGGGGAGCTGTTTTTT.

This clone came up once. The rearrangement joins TRBV18 to TRBJ2-4, with TRBD2 matching over 14 bases. In germline, CDR1 is KGHSH, CDR2 LQKENI. The CDR3 has 18 amino acids. J gave up 8 bases and V 5 bases, and 14 bases lay outside the gene matches. The CDR3 nucleotides read TGTGCCAGCTCAACGTTACCGGGACTAGCGGGAGAGGGACACATTCAGTACTTC. It codes for CASSTLPGLAGEGHIQYF.

The chain combines TRBV6-5 with TRBJ2-7; 8 positions agree with TRBD1. With V trimmed by 2 bases and J by 0 bases, 3 bases remained unmatched. The germline V gene encodes CDR1 MNHEY and CDR2 SVGAGI. There are 15 residues in the CDR3. The CDR3, as DNA: TGTGCCAGCAGTTACCTACAGGGGGGCTCCTACGAGCAGTACTTC. Protein sequence: CASSYLQGGSYEQYF.

The rearrangement uses TRBV11-2 and TRBJ2-3; 9 bases agree with TRBD2. The germline gives CDR1 SGHAT, CDR2 FQNNGV. The junction had 9 bases not matched to a gene; V was cut back by 5 bases and J by 0 bases. The length of the CDR3 is 17 residues. CDR3: CASSPPLAGVSTDTQYF. In nucleotides, the CDR3 is TGTGCCAGCAGCCCTCCCTTAGCGGGAGTGAGCACAGATACGCAGTATTTT.

The rearrangement joins TRBV4-3 to TRBJ2-1, with D tentatively TRBD2 (5 bases). V lost 2 bases to trimming and J lost 3 bases, with 8 bases between them. The germline gives CDR1 LGHNA, CDR2 YSLEER. The CDR3 sequence is 14 residues long. CDR3 DNA sequence: TGCGCCAGCAGCCAACCGGGGAGCTACAATGAGCAGTTCTTC. It yields the protein CASSQPGSYNEQFF.

This chain uses TRBV18 with TRBJ2-5, with a possible D match to TRBD1 (5 bases). V dropped 2 bases and J dropped 1 base, with 11 bases sitting between them. CDR3 length equals 15 residues. Looked up from germline, CDR1 is KGHSH and CDR2 is LQKENI. The CDR3 DNA follows: TGTGCCAGCTCACCATTGGACAACCGCCAAGAGACCCAGTACTTC. Protein sequence: CASSPLDNRQETQYF.